These T cell receptor beta chains were read from a single sample in a study of blood T cell repertoires in COVID-19. Profiling relied on immunoSEQ multiplex PCR, and the TCRdb table lists in-frame clones only, not all of them. Here the sample spans 95,000 to 150,000 clones, more than 70% being singletons. Sequenced: peripheral blood. These receptors came from a man in his sixties with acute or convalescent COVID-19. CDR3s include the opening cysteine and the closing phenylalanine or tryptophan. Fields, in order: J gene, V gene, clone size, D gene, CDR3 protein, CDR3 DNA. The D gene is left open where the match is weak. The size field is filled for only some rows; it gives once, few, many or a size class.

j_call: TRBJ1-1; v_call: TRBV11-2; clone_size: NA; d_call: NA; cdr3_aa: CASSLFDTEAFF; cdr3_nt: TGTGCCAGCAGCTTATTCGACACTGAAGCTTTCTTT
j_call: TRBJ1-1; v_call: TRBV19; clone_size: once; d_call: NA; cdr3_aa: CASTTSAGPMNTEAFF; cdr3_nt: TGTGCCAGTACCACCTCGGCGGGGCCGATGAACACTGAAGCTTTCTTT
j_call: TRBJ2-7; v_call: TRBV28; clone_size: NA; d_call: NA; cdr3_aa: CASSPNSGYEQYF; cdr3_nt: TGTGCCAGCAGCCCTAATAGCGGATACGAGCAGTACTTC
j_call: TRBJ2-7; v_call: TRBV7-8; clone_size: NA; d_call: NA; cdr3_aa: CASSLGLLSEQYF; cdr3_nt: TGTGCCAGCAGCCTCGGACTGCTTTCCGAGCAGTACTTC
j_call: TRBJ2-1; v_call: TRBV5-1; clone_size: NA; d_call: NA; cdr3_aa: CASSPGGNEQFF; cdr3_nt: TGCGCCAGCAGCCCCGGGGGAAATGAGCAGTTCTTC
j_call: TRBJ1-1; v_call: TRBV6-5; clone_size: NA; d_call: NA; cdr3_aa: CASSYNGDNTEAFF; cdr3_nt: TGTGCCAGCAGTTACAACGGGGATAACACTGAAGCTTTCTTT
j_call: TRBJ2-1; v_call: TRBV10-3; clone_size: NA; d_call: TRBD1; cdr3_aa: CAITFGQGRNEQFF; cdr3_nt: TGTGCCATCACCTTTGGACAGGGGCGAAATGAGCAGTTCTTC
j_call: TRBJ1-6; v_call: TRBV19; clone_size: NA; d_call: NA; cdr3_aa: CASSIGLYNSPLHF; cdr3_nt: TGTGCCAGTAGTATCGGACTCTATAATTCACCCCTCCACTTT
j_call: TRBJ2-5; v_call: TRBV27; clone_size: NA; d_call: TRBD1; cdr3_aa: CASSPRTGDGETQYF; cdr3_nt: TGTGCCAGCAGTCCTCGGACAGGGGATGGAGAGACCCAGTACTTC
j_call: TRBJ2-6; v_call: TRBV28; clone_size: NA; d_call: NA; cdr3_aa: CASSPPRSGANVLTF; cdr3_nt: TGTGCCAGCAGCCCTCCCAGGTCTGGGGCCAACGTCCTGACTTTC
j_call: TRBJ1-1; v_call: TRBV2; clone_size: once; d_call: TRBD1; cdr3_aa: CASSGFQGATEAFF; cdr3_nt: TGTGCCAGCAGCGGTTTCCAGGGGGCCACTGAAGCTTTCTTT
j_call: TRBJ2-7; v_call: TRBV6-2/TRBV6-3; clone_size: NA; d_call: TRBD1; cdr3_aa: CASSSQTGLYEQYF; cdr3_nt: TGTGCCAGCAGTTCCCAGACAGGGCTCTACGAGCAGTACTTC
j_call: TRBJ1-1; v_call: TRBV5-4; clone_size: NA; d_call: NA; cdr3_aa: CASSLDSHTEAFF; cdr3_nt: TGTGCCAGCAGCCTGGACAGCCACACTGAAGCTTTCTTT
j_call: TRBJ2-1; v_call: TRBV3-1/TRBV3-2; clone_size: once; d_call: TRBD1; cdr3_aa: CASSQDLDRARNEQFF; cdr3_nt: TGTGCCAGCAGCCAAGATCTGGACAGGGCGCGTAATGAGCAGTTCTTC
j_call: TRBJ2-7; v_call: TRBV28; clone_size: NA; d_call: TRBD1; cdr3_aa: CASVTGQSFGAYEQYF; cdr3_nt: TGTGCCAGCGTAACGGGACAGAGCTTCGGGGCCTACGAGCAGTACTTC
j_call: TRBJ2-1; v_call: TRBV7-9; clone_size: NA; d_call: NA; cdr3_aa: CASRPPQRSSYNEQFF; cdr3_nt: TGTGCCAGCAGGCCCCCCCAACGGAGTTCCTACAATGAGCAGTTCTTC
j_call: TRBJ1-1; v_call: TRBV12-3/TRBV12-4; clone_size: NA; d_call: NA; cdr3_aa: CASISNTEAFF; cdr3_nt: TGTGCCAGCATTTCTAACACTGAAGCTTTCTTT
j_call: TRBJ1-5; v_call: TRBV2; clone_size: few; d_call: NA; cdr3_aa: CASSERGGAQPQHF; cdr3_nt: TGTGCCAGCAGTGAAAGGGGAGGGGCTCAGCCCCAGCATTTT
j_call: TRBJ2-7; v_call: TRBV19; clone_size: few; d_call: NA; cdr3_aa: CASNAYYEQYF; cdr3_nt: TGTGCCAGTAACGCCTACTACGAGCAGTACTTC
j_call: TRBJ2-1; v_call: TRBV19; clone_size: NA; d_call: NA; cdr3_aa: CASSNAGTTYNEQFF; cdr3_nt: TGTGCCAGTAGCAACGCCGGGACAACCTACAATGAGCAGTTCTTC
j_call: TRBJ2-2; v_call: TRBV7-6; clone_size: NA; d_call: TRBD2; cdr3_aa: CASSLAAGGRSTGELFF; cdr3_nt: TGTGCCAGCAGCTTAGCTGCGGGAGGGCGGAGCACCGGGGAGCTGTTTTTT
j_call: TRBJ2-3; v_call: TRBV10-3; clone_size: NA; d_call: NA; cdr3_aa: CAISESGQGPTQYF; cdr3_nt: TGTGCCATCAGTGAGTCGGGACAAGGACCTACGCAGTATTTT
j_call: TRBJ2-5; v_call: TRBV7-2; clone_size: few; d_call: NA; cdr3_aa: CASSLGGDRQETQYF; cdr3_nt: TGTGCCAGCAGCTTAGGGGGGGACCGGCAAGAGACCCAGTACTTC
j_call: TRBJ2-7; v_call: TRBV5-6; clone_size: once; d_call: TRBD1; cdr3_aa: CASSYGQGDEQYF; cdr3_nt: TGTGCCAGCAGCTACGGACAGGGCGACGAGCAGTACTTC
j_call: TRBJ1-4; v_call: TRBV24-1; clone_size: NA; d_call: TRBD1; cdr3_aa: CATSAGDRRNEKLFF; cdr3_nt: TGTGCCACCAGTGCCGGGGACAGGAGGAATGAAAAACTGTTTTTT